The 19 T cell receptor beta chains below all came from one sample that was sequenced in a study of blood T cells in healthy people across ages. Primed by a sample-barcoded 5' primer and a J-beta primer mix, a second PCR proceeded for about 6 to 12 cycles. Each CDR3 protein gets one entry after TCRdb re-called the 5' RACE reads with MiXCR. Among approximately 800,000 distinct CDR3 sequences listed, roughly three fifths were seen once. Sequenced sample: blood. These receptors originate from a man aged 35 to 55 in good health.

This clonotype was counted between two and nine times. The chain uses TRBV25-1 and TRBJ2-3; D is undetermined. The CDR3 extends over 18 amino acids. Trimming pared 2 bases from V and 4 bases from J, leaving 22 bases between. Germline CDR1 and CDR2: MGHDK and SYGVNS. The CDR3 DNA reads TGTGCCAGCAGTGAACCTATACACGACGAGGATGTGCCAGATACGCAGTATTTT. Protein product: CASSEPIHDEDVPDTQYF.

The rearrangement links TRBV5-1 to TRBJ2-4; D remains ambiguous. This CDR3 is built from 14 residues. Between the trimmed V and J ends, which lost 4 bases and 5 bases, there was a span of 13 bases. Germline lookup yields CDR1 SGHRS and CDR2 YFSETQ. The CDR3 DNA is TGCGCCAGCAGCAACTCGGGTCAAGAAAACATTCAGTACTTC. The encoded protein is CASSNSGQENIQYF.

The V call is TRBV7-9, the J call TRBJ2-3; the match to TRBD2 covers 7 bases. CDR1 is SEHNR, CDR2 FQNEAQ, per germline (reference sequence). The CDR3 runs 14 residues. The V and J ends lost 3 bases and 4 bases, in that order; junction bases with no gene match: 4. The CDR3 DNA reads TGTGCCAGCAGCTTGGCGGGAGAGTCAGATACGCAGTATTTT. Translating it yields CASSLAGESDTQYF.

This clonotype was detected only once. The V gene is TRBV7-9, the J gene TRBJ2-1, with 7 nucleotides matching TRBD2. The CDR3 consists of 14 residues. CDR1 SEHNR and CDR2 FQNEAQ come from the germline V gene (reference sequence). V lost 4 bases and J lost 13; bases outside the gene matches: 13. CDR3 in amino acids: CASSSGGAGGYQFF. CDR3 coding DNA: TGTGCCAGCAGCTCCGGGGGAGCCGGGGGGTACCAGTTCTTC. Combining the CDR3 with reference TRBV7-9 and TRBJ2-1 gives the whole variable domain DTGVSQNPRHKITKRGQNVTFRCDPISEHNRLYWYRQTLGQGPEFLTYFQNEAQLEKSRLLSDRFSAERPKGSFSTLEIQRTEQGDSAMYLCASSSGGAGGYQFFGPGTRLTVL.

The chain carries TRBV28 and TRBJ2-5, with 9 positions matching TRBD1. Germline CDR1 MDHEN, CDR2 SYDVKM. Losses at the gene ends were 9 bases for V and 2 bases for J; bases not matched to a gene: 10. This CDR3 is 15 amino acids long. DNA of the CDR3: TGTGCCAGTCGAGGAGGGGGACAGGGACAAGAGACCCAGTACTTC. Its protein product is CASRGGGQGQETQYF.

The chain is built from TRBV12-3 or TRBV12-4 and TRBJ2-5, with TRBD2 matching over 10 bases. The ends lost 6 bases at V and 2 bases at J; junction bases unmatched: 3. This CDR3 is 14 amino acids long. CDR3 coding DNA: TGTGCCAGCAGGCGGACTAGCGGACAAGAGACCCAGTACTTC. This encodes CASRRTSGQETQYF.

CDR3 sequence reads: CASSFRTGEAFF. CDR3 DNA sequence: TGTGCCAGCAGTTTTCGGACGGGTGAAGCTTTCTTT. The V gene is TRBV28, the J gene TRBJ1-1; no definite D call. Germline assignment: CDR1 MDHEN and CDR2 SYDVKM. The CDR3 is made up of 12 amino acids. V was clipped by 3 bases and J by 7 bases, with 9 bases between them.

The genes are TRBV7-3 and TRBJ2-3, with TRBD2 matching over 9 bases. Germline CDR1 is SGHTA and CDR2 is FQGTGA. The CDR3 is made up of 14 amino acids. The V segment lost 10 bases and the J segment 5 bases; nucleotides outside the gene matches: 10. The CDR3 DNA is TGTGCCACCAAAGTGGGGCGGGAGGGAGATACGCAGTATTTT. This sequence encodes CATKVGREGDTQYF.

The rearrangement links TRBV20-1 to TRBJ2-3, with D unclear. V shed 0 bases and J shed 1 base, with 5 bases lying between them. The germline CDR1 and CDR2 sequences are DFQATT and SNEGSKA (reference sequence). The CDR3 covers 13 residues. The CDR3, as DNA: TGCAGTGCTAGAGAGCAGGGCACAGATACGCAGTATTTT. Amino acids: CSAREQGTDTQYF.

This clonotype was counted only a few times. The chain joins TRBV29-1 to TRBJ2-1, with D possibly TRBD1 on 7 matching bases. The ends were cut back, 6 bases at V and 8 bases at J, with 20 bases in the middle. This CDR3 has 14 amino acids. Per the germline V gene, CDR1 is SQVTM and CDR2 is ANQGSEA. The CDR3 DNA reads TGCAGCGTCAATCGTGGAGGGGGCGGGTATGAGCAGTTCTTC. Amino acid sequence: CSVNRGGGGYEQFF.

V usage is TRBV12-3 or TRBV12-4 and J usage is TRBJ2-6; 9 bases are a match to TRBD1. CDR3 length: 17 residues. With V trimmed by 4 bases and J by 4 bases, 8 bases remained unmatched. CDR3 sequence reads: CASSYRGLRSGANVLTF. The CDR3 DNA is TGTGCCAGCAGTTACAGGGGGCTTCGGTCCGGGGCCAACGTCCTGACTTTC.

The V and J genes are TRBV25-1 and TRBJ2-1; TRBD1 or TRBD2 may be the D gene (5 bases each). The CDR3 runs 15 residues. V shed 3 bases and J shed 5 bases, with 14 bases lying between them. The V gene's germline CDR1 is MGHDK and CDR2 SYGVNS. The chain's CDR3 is CASSDDGTDHNEQFF. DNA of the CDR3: TGTGCCAGCAGTGATGACGGGACGGACCACAATGAGCAGTTCTTC.

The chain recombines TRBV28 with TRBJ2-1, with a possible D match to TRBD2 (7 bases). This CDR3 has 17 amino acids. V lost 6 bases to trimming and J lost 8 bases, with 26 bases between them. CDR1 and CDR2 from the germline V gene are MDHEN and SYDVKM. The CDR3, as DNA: TGTGCCAGCAGAAAGGAAAGGGGGGGGGCCCTTAGAGATGAGCAGTTCTTC. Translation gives CASRKERGGALRDEQFF.

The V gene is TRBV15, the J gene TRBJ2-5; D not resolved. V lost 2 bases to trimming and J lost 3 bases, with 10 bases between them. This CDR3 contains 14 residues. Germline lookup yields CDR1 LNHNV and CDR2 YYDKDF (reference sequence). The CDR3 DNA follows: TGTGCCACCAGCAGATCTAGGACCAAAGAGACCCAGTACTTC. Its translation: CATSRSRTKETQYF. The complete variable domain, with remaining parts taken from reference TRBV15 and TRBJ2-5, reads DAMVIQNPRYQVTQFGKPVTLSCSQTLNHNVMYWYQQKSSQAPKLLFHYYDKDFNNEADTPDNFQSRRPNTSFCFLDIRSPGLGDTAMYLCATSRSRTKETQYFGPGTRLLVL.

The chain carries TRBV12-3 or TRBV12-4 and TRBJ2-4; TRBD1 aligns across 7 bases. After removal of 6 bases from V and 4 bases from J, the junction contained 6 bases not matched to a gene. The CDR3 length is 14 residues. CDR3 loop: CASRGTGEKNIQYF. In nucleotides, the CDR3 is TGTGCCAGCAGGGGAACAGGGGAGAAAAACATTCAGTACTTC.

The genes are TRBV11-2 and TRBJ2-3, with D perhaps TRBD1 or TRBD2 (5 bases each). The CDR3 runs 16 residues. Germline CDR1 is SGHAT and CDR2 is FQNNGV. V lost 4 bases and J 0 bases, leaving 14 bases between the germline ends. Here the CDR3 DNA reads TGTGCCAGCAGCTCCCGACAGAGGGATAGCACAGATACGCAGTATTTT. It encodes CASSSRQRDSTDTQYF.

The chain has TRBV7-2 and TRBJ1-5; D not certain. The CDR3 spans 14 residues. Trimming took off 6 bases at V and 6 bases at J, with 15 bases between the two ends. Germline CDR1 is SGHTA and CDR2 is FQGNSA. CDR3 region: CASSRRRESQPQHF. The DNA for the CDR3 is TGTGCCAGCAGTCGGAGGAGAGAGTCTCAGCCCCAGCATTTT.

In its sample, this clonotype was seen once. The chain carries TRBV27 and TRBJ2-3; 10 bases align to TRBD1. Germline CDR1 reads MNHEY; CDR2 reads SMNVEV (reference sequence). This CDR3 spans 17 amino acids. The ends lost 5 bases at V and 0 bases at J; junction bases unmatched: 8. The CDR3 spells CASSAIWTGGSTDTQYF. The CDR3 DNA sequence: TGTGCCAGCAGTGCCATCTGGACAGGGGGGAGCACAGATACGCAGTATTTT.

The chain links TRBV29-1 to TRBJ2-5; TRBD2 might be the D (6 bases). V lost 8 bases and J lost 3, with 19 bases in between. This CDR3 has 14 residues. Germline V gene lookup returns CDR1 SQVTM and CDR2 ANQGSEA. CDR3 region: CSYADLGTEETQYF. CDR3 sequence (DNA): TGCAGCTACGCCGACCTAGGGACTGAAGAGACCCAGTACTTC.